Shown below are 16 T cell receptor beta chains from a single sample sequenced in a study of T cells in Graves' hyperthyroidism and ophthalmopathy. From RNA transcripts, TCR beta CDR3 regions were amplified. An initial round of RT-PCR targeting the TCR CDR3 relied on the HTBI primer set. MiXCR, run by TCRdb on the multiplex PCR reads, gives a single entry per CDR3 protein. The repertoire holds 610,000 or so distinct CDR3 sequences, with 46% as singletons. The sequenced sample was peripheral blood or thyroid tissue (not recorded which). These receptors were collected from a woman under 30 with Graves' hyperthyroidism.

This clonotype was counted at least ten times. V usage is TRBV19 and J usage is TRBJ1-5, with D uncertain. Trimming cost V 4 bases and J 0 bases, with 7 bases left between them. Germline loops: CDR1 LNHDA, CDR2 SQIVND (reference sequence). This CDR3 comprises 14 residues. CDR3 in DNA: TGTGCCAGTAGTACAGAGTCTAGCAATCAGCCCCAGCATTTT. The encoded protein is CASSTESSNQPQHF.

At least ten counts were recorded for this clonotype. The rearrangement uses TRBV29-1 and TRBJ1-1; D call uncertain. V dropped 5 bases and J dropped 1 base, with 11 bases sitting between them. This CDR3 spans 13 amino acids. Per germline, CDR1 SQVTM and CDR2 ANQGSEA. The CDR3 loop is CSVQTQKNTEAFF. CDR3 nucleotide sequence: TGCAGCGTTCAAACACAGAAGAACACTGAAGCTTTCTTT.

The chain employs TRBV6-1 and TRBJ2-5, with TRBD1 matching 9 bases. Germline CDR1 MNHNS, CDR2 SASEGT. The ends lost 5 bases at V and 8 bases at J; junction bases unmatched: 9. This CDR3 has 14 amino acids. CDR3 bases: TGTGCCAGCAGTTTTCCGGGACAGGGTGACACCCAGTACTTC. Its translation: CASSFPGQGDTQYF.

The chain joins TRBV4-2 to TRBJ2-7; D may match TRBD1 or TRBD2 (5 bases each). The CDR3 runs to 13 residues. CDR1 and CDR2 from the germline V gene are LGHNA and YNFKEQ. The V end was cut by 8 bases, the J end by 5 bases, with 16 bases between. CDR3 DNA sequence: TGTGCCAGCGCCCGGGACCTCAGGAACGAGCAGTACTTC. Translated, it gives CASARDLRNEQYF.

CDR3 sequence reads: CATSAAGAGGSPLHF. CDR3 nucleotides: TGTGCCACCAGTGCAGCGGGAGCGGGGGGTTCACCCCTCCACTTT. This chain uses TRBV24-1 with TRBJ1-6; tentatively, D is TRBD1 (5 bases). This CDR3 region has 15 residues. Trimming cost V 5 bases and J 9 bases, with 16 bases left between them. Per the germline V gene, CDR1 is KGHDR and CDR2 is SFDVKD.

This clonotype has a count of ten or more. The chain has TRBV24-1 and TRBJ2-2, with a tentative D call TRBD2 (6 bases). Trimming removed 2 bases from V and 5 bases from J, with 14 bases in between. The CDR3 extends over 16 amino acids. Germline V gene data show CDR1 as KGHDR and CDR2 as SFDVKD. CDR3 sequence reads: CATSDSDRGWTGELFF. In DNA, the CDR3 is TGTGCCACCAGTGATTCCGACCGGGGGTGGACCGGGGAGCTGTTTTTT.

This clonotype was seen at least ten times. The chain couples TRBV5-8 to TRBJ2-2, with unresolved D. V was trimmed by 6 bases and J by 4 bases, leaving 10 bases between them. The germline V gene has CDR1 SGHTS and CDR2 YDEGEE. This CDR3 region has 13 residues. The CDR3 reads CASTRMVTGELFF. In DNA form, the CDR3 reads TGTGCCAGCACCCGTATGGTCACCGGGGAGCTGTTTTTT.

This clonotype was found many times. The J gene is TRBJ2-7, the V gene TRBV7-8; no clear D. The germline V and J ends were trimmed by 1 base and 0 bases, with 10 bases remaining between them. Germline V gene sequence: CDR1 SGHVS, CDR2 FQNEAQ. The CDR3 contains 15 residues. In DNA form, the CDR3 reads TGTGCCAGCAGCTTAGGCCCTGACTTCTCCTACGAGCAGTACTTC. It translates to CASSLGPDFSYEQYF. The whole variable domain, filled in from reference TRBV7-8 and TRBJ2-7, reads GAGVSQSPRYKVAKRGQDVALRCDPISGHVSLFWYQQALGQGPEFLTYFQNEAQLDKSGLPSDRFFAERPEGSVSTLKIQRTQQEDSAVYLCASSLGPDFSYEQYFGPGTRLTVT.

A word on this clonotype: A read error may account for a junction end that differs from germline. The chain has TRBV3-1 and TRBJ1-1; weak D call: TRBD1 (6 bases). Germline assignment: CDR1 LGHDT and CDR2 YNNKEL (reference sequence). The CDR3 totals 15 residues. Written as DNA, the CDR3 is TGTGCCAGCAGCCAAGGACAGGCCTCGAACACTGGAGCTTTCTTT. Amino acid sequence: CASSQGQASNTGAFF.

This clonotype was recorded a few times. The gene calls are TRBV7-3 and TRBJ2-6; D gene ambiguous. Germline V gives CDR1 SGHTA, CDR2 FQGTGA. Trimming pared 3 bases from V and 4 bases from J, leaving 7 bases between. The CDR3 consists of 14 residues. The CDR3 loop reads CASSFNPGANVLTF. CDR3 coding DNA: TGTGCCAGCAGCTTTAATCCGGGGGCCAACGTCCTGACTTTC.

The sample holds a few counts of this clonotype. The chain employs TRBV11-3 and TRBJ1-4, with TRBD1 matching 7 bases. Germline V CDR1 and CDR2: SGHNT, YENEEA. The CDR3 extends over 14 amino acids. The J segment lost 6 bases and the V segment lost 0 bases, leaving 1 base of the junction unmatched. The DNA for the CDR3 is TGTGCCAGCAGCTTAGACGGGACAGATGAAAAACTGTTTTTT. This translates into CASSLDGTDEKLFF. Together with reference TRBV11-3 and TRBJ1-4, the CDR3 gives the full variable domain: EAGVVQSPRYKIIEKKQPVAFWCNPISGHNTLYWYLQNLGQGPELLIRYENEEAVDDSQLPKDRFSAERLKGVDSTLKIQPAELGDSAVYLCASSLDGTDEKLFFGSGTQLSVL.

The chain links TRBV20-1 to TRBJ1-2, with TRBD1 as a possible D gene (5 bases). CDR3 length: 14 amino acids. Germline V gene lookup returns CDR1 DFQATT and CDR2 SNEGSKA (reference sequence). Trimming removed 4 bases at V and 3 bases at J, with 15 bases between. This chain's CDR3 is CSATARDLDYGYTF. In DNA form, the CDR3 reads TGCAGTGCTACTGCGCGGGACCTTGACTATGGCTACACCTTC.

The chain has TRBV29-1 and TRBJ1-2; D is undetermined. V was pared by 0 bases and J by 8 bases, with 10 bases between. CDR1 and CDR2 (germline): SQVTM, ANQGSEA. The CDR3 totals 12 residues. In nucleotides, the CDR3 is TGCAGCGTTGAAGATGGACCCAGGGGCTACACCTTC. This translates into CSVEDGPRGYTF.

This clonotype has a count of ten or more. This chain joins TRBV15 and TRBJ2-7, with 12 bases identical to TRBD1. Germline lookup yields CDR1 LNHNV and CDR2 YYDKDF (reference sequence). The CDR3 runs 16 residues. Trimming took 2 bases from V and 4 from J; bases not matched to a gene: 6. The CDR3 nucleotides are TGTGCCACCAGCAGAAGTGGGACAGGGGGCGTATACGAGCAGTACTTC. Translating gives CATSRSGTGGVYEQYF.

In DNA form, the CDR3 reads TGTGCCAGCAGTTCGTTAGGGATGAACACTGAAGCTTTCTTT. Its protein is CASSSLGMNTEAFF. The genes are TRBV2 and TRBJ1-1; D is uncertain. The CDR3 contains 14 residues. V was pared by 5 bases and J by 0 bases, with 10 bases between. CDR1 is SNHLY, CDR2 FYNNEI, per germline.

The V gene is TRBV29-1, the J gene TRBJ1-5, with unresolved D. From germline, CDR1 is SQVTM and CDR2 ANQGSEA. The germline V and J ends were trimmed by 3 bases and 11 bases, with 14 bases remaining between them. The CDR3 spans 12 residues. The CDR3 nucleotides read TGCAGCGTTGACCCAGACCAAGAGACCCAGCATTTT. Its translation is CSVDPDQETQHF.